The 14 T cell receptor beta chains below were found in one sample sequenced in a study of T cell responses to AZD1222 COVID-19 vaccine. Sequencing was performed with immunoSEQ multiplex PCR; in TCRdb, only in-frame clones are kept and a portion is missing. The sample records more than 120,000 clones, about 82% being singletons. The sequencing used peripheral blood, collected 28 days after the second AZD1222 dose. These receptors were taken from an adult who received the AZD1222 COVID-19 vaccine.

The chain has TRBV9 and TRBJ2-7; tentative D call: TRBD2 (5 bases). CDR1 and CDR2 from the germline V gene are SGDLS and YYNGEE. Trimming shortened V by 0 bases and J by 5 bases, and 15 bases separated the two germline ends. This CDR3 is built from 15 residues. CDR3 sequence reads: CASSVESGFPHEQYF. The CDR3 DNA is TGTGCCAGCAGCGTAGAATCGGGATTCCCTCACGAGCAGTACTTC.

This chain connects TRBV20-1 to TRBJ1-4, with no clear D. Germline V gene lookup returns CDR1 DFQATT and CDR2 SNEGSKA (reference sequence). This CDR3 has 14 amino acids. V gave up 3 bases and J gave up 8 bases, with 16 bases separating them. The CDR3 sequence: CSASGSGGREKLFF. DNA for the CDR3: TGCAGTGCTAGTGGTTCGGGTGGGAGGGAAAAACTGTTTTTT.

This clone was seen only once. The rearrangement joins TRBV3-1 (or the pseudogene TRBV3-2) to TRBJ2-1; TRBD2 aligns across 9 bases. The CDR3 is 15 residues long. V lost 4 bases and J lost 1; bases outside the gene matches: 2. Germline V CDR1 and CDR2: LGHDT, YNNKEL (reference sequence). The CDR3 DNA reads as TGTGCCAGCAGCCCGAGCGGGGGGTCCTACAATGAGCAGTTCTTC. This gives the protein CASSPSGGSYNEQFF.

The chain recombines TRBV5-1 with TRBJ2-1; 8 nucleotides match TRBD1. The CDR3 is made up of 16 amino acids. Losses at the gene ends were 4 bases for V and 0 bases for J; bases not matched to a gene: 6. The germline CDR1 and CDR2 sequences are SGHRS and YFSETQ. CDR3 nucleotide sequence: TGCGCCAGCAGCGCGGGGACAGGCCTCTCCTACAATGAGCAGTTCTTC. Residues: CASSAGTGLSYNEQFF. Full variable domain (remainder filled in from reference TRBV5-1 and TRBJ2-1): KAGVTQTPRYLIKTRGQQVTLSCSPISGHRSVSWYQQTPGQGLQFLFEYFSETQRNKGNFPGRFSGRQFSNSRSEMNVSTLELGDSALYLCASSAGTGLSYNEQFFGPGTRLTVL.

The J gene is TRBJ1-1, the V gene TRBV5-4; TRBD1 is a possible D gene (6 bases). With 0 bases removed from V and 4 bases from J, the gap between germline ends came to 19 bases. The CDR3 contains 17 residues. Per germline, CDR1 SGHNT and CDR2 YYREEE (reference sequence). As DNA, the CDR3 is TGTGCCAGCAGCTTGGGGGGCGGTCGGGGGCTAGGCACTGAAGCTTTCTTT. Residues: CASSLGGGRGLGTEAFF.

The chain couples TRBV28 to TRBJ1-5, with 9 bases aligning to TRBD1. CDR3 size: 15 residues. The V gene end was trimmed by 7 bases and the J gene end by 3 bases; junction bases not matched to a gene: 7. The V gene's germline CDR1 is MDHEN and CDR2 SYDVKM. The CDR3, as DNA: TGTGCCAGCACCCCGACAGGGGGAATCAATCAGCCCCAGCATTTT. Protein: CASTPTGGINQPQHF.

The V gene is TRBV11-2, the J gene TRBJ2-1; D unclear. CDR1 SGHAT and CDR2 FQNNGV come from the germline V gene. The germline V and J ends were trimmed by 5 bases and 0 bases, with 14 bases remaining between them. This CDR3 contains 16 residues. The CDR3 DNA sequence: TGTGCCAGCAGCACCCCAGAACTGTCCTCCTACAATGAGCAGTTCTTC. Its translation: CASSTPELSSYNEQFF.

Of note for this clone: The sample contains more than one DNA sequence encoding this CDR3. V and J are TRBV18 and TRBJ2-7; D uncertain. The CDR3 is 11 amino acids. The V gene's germline CDR1 is KGHSH and CDR2 LQKENI. The V gene lost 2 bases and the J gene lost 3 bases, with 2 bases spanning the gap. CDR3 in amino acids: CASSPDYEQYF. In DNA form, the CDR3 reads TGTGCCAGCTCACCAGACTACGAGCAGTACTTC. Complete variable domain (other parts from reference TRBV18 and TRBJ2-7): NAGVMQNPRHLVRRRGQEARLRCSPMKGHSHVYWYRQLPEEGLKFMVYLQKENIIDESGMPKERFSAEFPKEGPSILRIQQVVRGDSAAYFCASSPDYEQYFGPGTRLTVT.

The J gene is TRBJ2-3, the V gene TRBV3-1 (or the pseudogene TRBV3-2); D is tentatively TRBD1 or TRBD2 (5 bases each). V lost 0 bases and J lost 6, with 10 bases in between. The CDR3 totals 14 residues. Germline CDR1 is LGHDT and CDR2 is YNNKEL (reference sequence). The CDR3: CASSQEGWGDTQYF. CDR3 coding DNA: TGTGCCAGCAGCCAAGAGGGGTGGGGGGATACGCAGTATTTT.

The chain uses TRBV7-2 and TRBJ2-2; a possible D gene is TRBD1 (5 bases). Germline V gives CDR1 SGHTA, CDR2 FQGNSA. The CDR3 is made up of 15 amino acids. The ends were cut back, 5 bases at V and 1 base at J, with 11 bases in the middle. DNA of the CDR3: TGTGCCAGCAGCCCCCACCAGGGGAACACCGGGGAGCTGTTTTTT. This gives the protein CASSPHQGNTGELFF.

This chain uses TRBV3-1 (or the pseudogene TRBV3-2) with TRBJ1-1, with 7 bases fitting TRBD1. V dropped 5 bases and J dropped 6; count of bases not matched to a gene: 6. Germline V gene lookup returns CDR1 LGHDT and CDR2 YNNKEL (reference sequence). There are 13 residues in the CDR3. CDR3 sequence reads: CASSSNRGSEAFF. The CDR3 bases are TGTGCCAGCAGCTCTAACAGGGGTTCTGAAGCTTTCTTT.

The rearrangement links TRBV4-1 to TRBJ2-7; D is possibly TRBD2 (6 bases). CDR1 and CDR2 from the germline V gene are MGHRA and YSYEKL. This CDR3 region has 15 residues. V was shortened by 1 base and J by 2 bases, with 12 bases between the two germline ends. This chain's CDR3 is CASSQAGDRAYEQYF. In nucleotides, the CDR3 is TGCGCCAGCAGCCAAGCGGGAGATCGAGCCTACGAGCAGTACTTC.

This chain links TRBV6-5 with TRBJ1-1; TRBD1 aligns across 8 bases. This CDR3 has 14 amino acids. Germline V gene lookup returns CDR1 MNHEY and CDR2 SVGAGI. The V segment lost 9 bases and the J segment 0 bases; nucleotides outside the gene matches: 6. The CDR3 is CASNAGQVNTEAFF. The CDR3 DNA is TGTGCCAGTAACGCGGGACAGGTGAACACTGAAGCTTTCTTT.

The rearrangement uses TRBV7-2 and TRBJ1-3, with D perhaps matching TRBD1 (5 bases). Germline CDR1 SGHTA, CDR2 FQGNSA. The CDR3 loop spans 15 amino acids. Between the trimmed V and J ends, which lost 2 bases and 2 bases, there was a span of 10 bases. CDR3 DNA: TGTGCCAGCAGCTTATCGGGGGTAGCTGGAAACACCATATATTTT. It encodes CASSLSGVAGNTIYF.